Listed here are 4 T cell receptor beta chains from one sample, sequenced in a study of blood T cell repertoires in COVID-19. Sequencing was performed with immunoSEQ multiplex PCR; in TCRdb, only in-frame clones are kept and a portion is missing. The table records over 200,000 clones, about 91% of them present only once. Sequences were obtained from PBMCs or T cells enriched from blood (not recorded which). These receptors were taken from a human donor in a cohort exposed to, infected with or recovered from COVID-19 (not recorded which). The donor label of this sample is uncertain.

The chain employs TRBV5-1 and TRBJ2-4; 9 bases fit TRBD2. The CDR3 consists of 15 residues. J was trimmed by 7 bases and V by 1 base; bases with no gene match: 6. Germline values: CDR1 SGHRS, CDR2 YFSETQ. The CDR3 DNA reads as TGCGCCAGCAGCTTGAGGCGGGAGGGAGGGAACATTCAGTACTTC. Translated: CASSLRREGGNIQYF. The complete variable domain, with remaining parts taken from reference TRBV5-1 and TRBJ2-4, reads KAGVTQTPRYLIKTRGQQVTLSCSPISGHRSVSWYQQTPGQGLQFLFEYFSETQRNKGNFPGRFSGRQFSNSRSEMNVSTLELGDSALYLCASSLRREGGNIQYFGAGTRLSVL.

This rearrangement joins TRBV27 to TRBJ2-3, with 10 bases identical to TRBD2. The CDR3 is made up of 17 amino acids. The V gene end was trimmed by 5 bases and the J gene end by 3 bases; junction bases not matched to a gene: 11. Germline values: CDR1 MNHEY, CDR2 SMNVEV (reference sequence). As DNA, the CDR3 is TGTGCCAGCAGTCCCCTCCTGCTAGCGGGGGCGACAGATACGCAGTATTTT. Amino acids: CASSPLLLAGATDTQYF.

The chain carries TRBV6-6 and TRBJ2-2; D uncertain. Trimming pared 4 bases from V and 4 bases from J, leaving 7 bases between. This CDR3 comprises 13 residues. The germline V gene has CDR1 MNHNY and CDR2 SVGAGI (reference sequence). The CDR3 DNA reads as TGTGCCAGCAGTTTTTCTCTCACCGGGGAGCTGTTTTTT. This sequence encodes CASSFSLTGELFF.

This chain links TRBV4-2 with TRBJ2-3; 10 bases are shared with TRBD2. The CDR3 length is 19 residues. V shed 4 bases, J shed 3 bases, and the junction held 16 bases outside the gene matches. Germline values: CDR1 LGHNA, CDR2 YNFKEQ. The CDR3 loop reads CASSPRQAGGTLRTDTQYF. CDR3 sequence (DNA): TGTGCCAGCAGCCCTAGACAAGCGGGGGGGACGCTGCGGACAGATACGCAGTATTTT.